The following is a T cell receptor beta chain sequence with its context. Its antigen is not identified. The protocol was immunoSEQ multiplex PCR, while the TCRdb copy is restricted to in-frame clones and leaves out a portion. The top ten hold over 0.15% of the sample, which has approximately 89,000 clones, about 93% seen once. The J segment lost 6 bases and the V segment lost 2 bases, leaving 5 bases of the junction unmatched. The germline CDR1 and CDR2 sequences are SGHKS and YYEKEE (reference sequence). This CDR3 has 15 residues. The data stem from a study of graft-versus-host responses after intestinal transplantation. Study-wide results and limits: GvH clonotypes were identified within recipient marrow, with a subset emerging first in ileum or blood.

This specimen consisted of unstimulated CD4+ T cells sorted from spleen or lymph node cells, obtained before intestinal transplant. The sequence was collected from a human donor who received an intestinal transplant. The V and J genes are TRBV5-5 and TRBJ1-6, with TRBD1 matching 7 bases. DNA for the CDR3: TGTGCCAGCAGCTTTGTGGGACAGTCTAATTCACCCCTCCACTTT. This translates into CASSFVGQSNSPLHF. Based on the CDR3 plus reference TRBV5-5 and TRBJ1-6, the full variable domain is DAGVTQSPTHLIKTRGQQVTLRCSPISGHKSVSWYQQVLGQGPQFIFQYYEKEERGRGNFPDRFSARQFPNYSSELNVNALLLGDSALYLCASSFVGQSNSPLHFGNGTRLTVT.